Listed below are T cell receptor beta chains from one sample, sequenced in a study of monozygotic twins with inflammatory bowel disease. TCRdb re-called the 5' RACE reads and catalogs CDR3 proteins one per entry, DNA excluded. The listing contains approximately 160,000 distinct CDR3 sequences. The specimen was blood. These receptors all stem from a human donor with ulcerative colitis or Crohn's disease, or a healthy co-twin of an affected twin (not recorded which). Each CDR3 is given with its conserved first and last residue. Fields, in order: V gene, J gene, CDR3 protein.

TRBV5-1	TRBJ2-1	CASSQPTAGEYNEQFF
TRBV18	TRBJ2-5	CASSPDFLRETQYF
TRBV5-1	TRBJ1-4	CASSTPVTGELFF
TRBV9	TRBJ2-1	CASSAGQGNNEQFF
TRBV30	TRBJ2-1	CAWGGGLAGGLQFF
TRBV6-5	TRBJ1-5	CASRGGVYQPQHF
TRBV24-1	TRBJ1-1	CATSEAENTEAFF
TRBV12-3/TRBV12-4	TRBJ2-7	CASSLLQGDFSYEQYF
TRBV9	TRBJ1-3	CASSVVSLYGNTIYF
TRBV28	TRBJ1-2	CASSSSGTGRRGYTF
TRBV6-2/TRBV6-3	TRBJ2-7	CASSYKVRLAGRDEQYF
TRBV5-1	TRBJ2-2	CASSSSGPYTGELFF
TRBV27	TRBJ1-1	CASTFKENTEAFF
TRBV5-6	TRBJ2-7	CASSLRPVSEQYF
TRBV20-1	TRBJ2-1	CSAREGLAAYNEQFF
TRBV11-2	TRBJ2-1	CASSPGIGNEQFF
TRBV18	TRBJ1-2	CASSPGAGNNYGYTF
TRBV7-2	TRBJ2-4	CASSRLGRQGAENIQYF
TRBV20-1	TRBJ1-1	CSGRGPAGTEAFF
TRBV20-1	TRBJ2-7	CSARDRPSYEQYF
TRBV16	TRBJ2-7	CASSQRVGDEQYF
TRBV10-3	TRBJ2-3	CAIGAGFTDTQYF